Listed below are T cell receptor beta chains from one sample, sequenced in a study of T cells after yellow fever vaccination. Using its own MiXCR run on the 5' RACE reads, TCRdb lists one record per CDR3 protein. This repertoire shows about 320,000 distinct CDR3 sequences, approximately 12% found once; its top ten account for 3.3%. The sample here was CD4+ T cells sorted from PBMCs, taken 45 days after the yellow fever booster vaccination. These receptors were collected from a man between 18 and 35 years old who received the YFV17D yellow fever vaccine. Each CDR3 is given with its conserved first and last residue. A D gene is named only where the DNA matches it firmly. Rows give clone size only sometimes, using once, few, many, or a class for an expanded clone.

clone_size: NA
d_call: TRBD2
j_call: TRBJ2-3
v_call: TRBV24-1
cdr3_aa: CATSDSGGASTDTQYF
cdr3_nt: TGTGCCACCAGTGATAGCGGGGGGGCTAGCACAGATACGCAGTATTTT

clone_size: few
d_call: NA
j_call: TRBJ1-2
v_call: TRBV5-4
cdr3_aa: CASSPGAGRSGYTF
cdr3_nt: TGTGCCAGCAGCCCCGGGGCAGGGCGCTCTGGCTACACCTTC

clone_size: NA
d_call: NA
j_call: TRBJ1-6
v_call: TRBV7-2
cdr3_aa: CASRPGRESLHF
cdr3_nt: TGTGCCAGCAGGCCGGGCCGCGAGTCCCTCCACTTT

clone_size: NA
d_call: NA
j_call: TRBJ1-2
v_call: TRBV7-2
cdr3_aa: CASSLFSPGPTRNYGYTF
cdr3_nt: TGTGCCAGCAGCTTATTTAGTCCGGGGCCCACTCGGAACTATGGCTACACCTTC

clone_size: NA
d_call: TRBD2
j_call: TRBJ2-5
v_call: TRBV7-2
cdr3_aa: CASSLVAGGTETQYF
cdr3_nt: TGTGCCAGCAGCTTAGTAGCGGGGGGCACGGAGACCCAGTACTTC

clone_size: few
d_call: TRBD1
j_call: TRBJ1-2
v_call: TRBV10-3
cdr3_aa: CAISGQGYGYGYTF
cdr3_nt: TGTGCCATCAGTGGACAGGGGTATGGCTATGGCTACACCTTC

clone_size: few
d_call: NA
j_call: TRBJ2-3
v_call: TRBV30
cdr3_aa: CAWSLPGRWTDTQYF
cdr3_nt: TGTGCCTGGAGTCTCCCAGGGCGTTGGACAGATACGCAGTATTTT

clone_size: few
d_call: NA
j_call: TRBJ1-4
v_call: TRBV7-2
cdr3_aa: CASRVKGLTTNEKLFF
cdr3_nt: TGTGCCAGCAGGGTGAAGGGATTGACAACTAATGAAAAACTGTTTTTT

clone_size: NA
d_call: NA
j_call: TRBJ2-7
v_call: TRBV6-6
cdr3_aa: CASSRYRVSSYEQYF
cdr3_nt: TGTGCCAGCAGTCGATACAGGGTTAGCTCCTACGAGCAGTACTTC

clone_size: few
d_call: NA
j_call: TRBJ2-1
v_call: TRBV28
cdr3_aa: CASCVGVLNEQFF
cdr3_nt: TGTGCCAGTTGTGTTGGGGTACTCAATGAGCAGTTCTTC

clone_size: NA
d_call: NA
j_call: TRBJ1-1
v_call: TRBV6-6
cdr3_aa: CASRFLGAVSTEAFF
cdr3_nt: TGTGCCAGCAGATTTCTCGGGGCGGTGAGCACTGAAGCTTTCTTT

clone_size: many
d_call: NA
j_call: TRBJ1-5
v_call: TRBV12-3/TRBV12-4
cdr3_aa: CASSLAGGDQPQHF
cdr3_nt: TGTGCCAGCAGTTTAGCGGGGGGCGATCAGCCCCAGCATTTT

clone_size: many
d_call: NA
j_call: TRBJ2-3
v_call: TRBV7-9
cdr3_aa: CARDSGVTDTQYF
cdr3_nt: TGTGCCAGGGATAGCGGAGTCACAGATACGCAGTATTTT

clone_size: few
d_call: NA
j_call: TRBJ2-5
v_call: TRBV28
cdr3_aa: CASSLGPAGHYQETQYF
cdr3_nt: TGTGCCAGCAGTTTGGGGCCAGCGGGCCACTACCAAGAGACCCAGTACTTC

clone_size: NA
d_call: NA
j_call: TRBJ2-5
v_call: TRBV24-1
cdr3_aa: CATKTQGQETQYF
cdr3_nt: TGTGCCACCAAAACACAGGGACAAGAGACCCAGTACTTC

clone_size: NA
d_call: NA
j_call: TRBJ1-2
v_call: TRBV4-1
cdr3_aa: CASSHQREYGYTF
cdr3_nt: TGCGCCAGCAGCCACCAAAGGGAATATGGCTACACCTTC